This T cell receptor beta chain is from a study of blood T cell repertoires in COVID-19. Turning to the study itself: Samples taken during acute and convalescent COVID-19 were collected in the United States, Italy and Spain. In each case, the material was cDNA or gDNA derived from T cells, B-cell-depleted T cells, or PBMCs.

Authors' analysis steps: Reference gene primer amplification yielded estimated nucleated cell counts. Assay used: immunoSEQ multiplex PCR; TCRdb lists only in-frame clones, some missing. The D gene and trimming were derived from the DNA, and the V and J assignments and clone size from that table. The sample lists 150,000 to 200,000 clones, 85% occurring once. The CDR3 contains 14 residues. V was clipped by 1 base and J by 2 bases, with 9 bases between them. Germline-derived CDR1 and CDR2 are SGHTA and FQGNSA. The V call is TRBV7-2, the J call TRBJ2-7; TRBD1 might be the D (6 bases). The source material was peripheral blood. The clonotype comes from a man in his 60s with COVID-19, enrolled during active disease. In nucleotides, the CDR3 is TGTGCCAGCAGCTTAGTGGGGGCACCCTACGAGCAGTACTTC. Encoded protein: CASSLVGAPYEQYF.